This TCR beta chain was retrieved from a study of blood T cell repertoires in COVID-19. Study information: Material from acute and convalescent COVID-19 was sourced from the United States, Italy and Spain. Sources were T cells, B-cell-depleted T cells, or PBMCs; the material itself was cDNA or gDNA.

V lost 0 bases and J lost 2, with 9 bases in between. Per the germline V gene, CDR1 is SGHKS and CDR2 is YYEKEE (reference sequence). This CDR3 has 14 amino acids. Study processing details: Nucleated cell number was recorded as an estimate derived from reference gene primer amplification. Sequenced by immunoSEQ multiplex PCR; TCRdb stores in-frame clones only, minus some. V, J and clone size were drawn from that table, and D and trimming were deduced from the DNA. The repertoire holds about 120,000 clones, more than 70% seen once, with 7.9% in the top ten. The V and J genes are TRBV5-5 and TRBJ2-7, with a weak D call TRBD2 (5 bases). The sample was peripheral blood. The TCR originated in a human donor in a cohort sampled during active COVID-19. CDR3 residues: CASSLALGPYEQYF. In nucleotides, the CDR3 is TGTGCCAGCAGCTTGGCACTAGGTCCCTACGAGCAGTACTTC.